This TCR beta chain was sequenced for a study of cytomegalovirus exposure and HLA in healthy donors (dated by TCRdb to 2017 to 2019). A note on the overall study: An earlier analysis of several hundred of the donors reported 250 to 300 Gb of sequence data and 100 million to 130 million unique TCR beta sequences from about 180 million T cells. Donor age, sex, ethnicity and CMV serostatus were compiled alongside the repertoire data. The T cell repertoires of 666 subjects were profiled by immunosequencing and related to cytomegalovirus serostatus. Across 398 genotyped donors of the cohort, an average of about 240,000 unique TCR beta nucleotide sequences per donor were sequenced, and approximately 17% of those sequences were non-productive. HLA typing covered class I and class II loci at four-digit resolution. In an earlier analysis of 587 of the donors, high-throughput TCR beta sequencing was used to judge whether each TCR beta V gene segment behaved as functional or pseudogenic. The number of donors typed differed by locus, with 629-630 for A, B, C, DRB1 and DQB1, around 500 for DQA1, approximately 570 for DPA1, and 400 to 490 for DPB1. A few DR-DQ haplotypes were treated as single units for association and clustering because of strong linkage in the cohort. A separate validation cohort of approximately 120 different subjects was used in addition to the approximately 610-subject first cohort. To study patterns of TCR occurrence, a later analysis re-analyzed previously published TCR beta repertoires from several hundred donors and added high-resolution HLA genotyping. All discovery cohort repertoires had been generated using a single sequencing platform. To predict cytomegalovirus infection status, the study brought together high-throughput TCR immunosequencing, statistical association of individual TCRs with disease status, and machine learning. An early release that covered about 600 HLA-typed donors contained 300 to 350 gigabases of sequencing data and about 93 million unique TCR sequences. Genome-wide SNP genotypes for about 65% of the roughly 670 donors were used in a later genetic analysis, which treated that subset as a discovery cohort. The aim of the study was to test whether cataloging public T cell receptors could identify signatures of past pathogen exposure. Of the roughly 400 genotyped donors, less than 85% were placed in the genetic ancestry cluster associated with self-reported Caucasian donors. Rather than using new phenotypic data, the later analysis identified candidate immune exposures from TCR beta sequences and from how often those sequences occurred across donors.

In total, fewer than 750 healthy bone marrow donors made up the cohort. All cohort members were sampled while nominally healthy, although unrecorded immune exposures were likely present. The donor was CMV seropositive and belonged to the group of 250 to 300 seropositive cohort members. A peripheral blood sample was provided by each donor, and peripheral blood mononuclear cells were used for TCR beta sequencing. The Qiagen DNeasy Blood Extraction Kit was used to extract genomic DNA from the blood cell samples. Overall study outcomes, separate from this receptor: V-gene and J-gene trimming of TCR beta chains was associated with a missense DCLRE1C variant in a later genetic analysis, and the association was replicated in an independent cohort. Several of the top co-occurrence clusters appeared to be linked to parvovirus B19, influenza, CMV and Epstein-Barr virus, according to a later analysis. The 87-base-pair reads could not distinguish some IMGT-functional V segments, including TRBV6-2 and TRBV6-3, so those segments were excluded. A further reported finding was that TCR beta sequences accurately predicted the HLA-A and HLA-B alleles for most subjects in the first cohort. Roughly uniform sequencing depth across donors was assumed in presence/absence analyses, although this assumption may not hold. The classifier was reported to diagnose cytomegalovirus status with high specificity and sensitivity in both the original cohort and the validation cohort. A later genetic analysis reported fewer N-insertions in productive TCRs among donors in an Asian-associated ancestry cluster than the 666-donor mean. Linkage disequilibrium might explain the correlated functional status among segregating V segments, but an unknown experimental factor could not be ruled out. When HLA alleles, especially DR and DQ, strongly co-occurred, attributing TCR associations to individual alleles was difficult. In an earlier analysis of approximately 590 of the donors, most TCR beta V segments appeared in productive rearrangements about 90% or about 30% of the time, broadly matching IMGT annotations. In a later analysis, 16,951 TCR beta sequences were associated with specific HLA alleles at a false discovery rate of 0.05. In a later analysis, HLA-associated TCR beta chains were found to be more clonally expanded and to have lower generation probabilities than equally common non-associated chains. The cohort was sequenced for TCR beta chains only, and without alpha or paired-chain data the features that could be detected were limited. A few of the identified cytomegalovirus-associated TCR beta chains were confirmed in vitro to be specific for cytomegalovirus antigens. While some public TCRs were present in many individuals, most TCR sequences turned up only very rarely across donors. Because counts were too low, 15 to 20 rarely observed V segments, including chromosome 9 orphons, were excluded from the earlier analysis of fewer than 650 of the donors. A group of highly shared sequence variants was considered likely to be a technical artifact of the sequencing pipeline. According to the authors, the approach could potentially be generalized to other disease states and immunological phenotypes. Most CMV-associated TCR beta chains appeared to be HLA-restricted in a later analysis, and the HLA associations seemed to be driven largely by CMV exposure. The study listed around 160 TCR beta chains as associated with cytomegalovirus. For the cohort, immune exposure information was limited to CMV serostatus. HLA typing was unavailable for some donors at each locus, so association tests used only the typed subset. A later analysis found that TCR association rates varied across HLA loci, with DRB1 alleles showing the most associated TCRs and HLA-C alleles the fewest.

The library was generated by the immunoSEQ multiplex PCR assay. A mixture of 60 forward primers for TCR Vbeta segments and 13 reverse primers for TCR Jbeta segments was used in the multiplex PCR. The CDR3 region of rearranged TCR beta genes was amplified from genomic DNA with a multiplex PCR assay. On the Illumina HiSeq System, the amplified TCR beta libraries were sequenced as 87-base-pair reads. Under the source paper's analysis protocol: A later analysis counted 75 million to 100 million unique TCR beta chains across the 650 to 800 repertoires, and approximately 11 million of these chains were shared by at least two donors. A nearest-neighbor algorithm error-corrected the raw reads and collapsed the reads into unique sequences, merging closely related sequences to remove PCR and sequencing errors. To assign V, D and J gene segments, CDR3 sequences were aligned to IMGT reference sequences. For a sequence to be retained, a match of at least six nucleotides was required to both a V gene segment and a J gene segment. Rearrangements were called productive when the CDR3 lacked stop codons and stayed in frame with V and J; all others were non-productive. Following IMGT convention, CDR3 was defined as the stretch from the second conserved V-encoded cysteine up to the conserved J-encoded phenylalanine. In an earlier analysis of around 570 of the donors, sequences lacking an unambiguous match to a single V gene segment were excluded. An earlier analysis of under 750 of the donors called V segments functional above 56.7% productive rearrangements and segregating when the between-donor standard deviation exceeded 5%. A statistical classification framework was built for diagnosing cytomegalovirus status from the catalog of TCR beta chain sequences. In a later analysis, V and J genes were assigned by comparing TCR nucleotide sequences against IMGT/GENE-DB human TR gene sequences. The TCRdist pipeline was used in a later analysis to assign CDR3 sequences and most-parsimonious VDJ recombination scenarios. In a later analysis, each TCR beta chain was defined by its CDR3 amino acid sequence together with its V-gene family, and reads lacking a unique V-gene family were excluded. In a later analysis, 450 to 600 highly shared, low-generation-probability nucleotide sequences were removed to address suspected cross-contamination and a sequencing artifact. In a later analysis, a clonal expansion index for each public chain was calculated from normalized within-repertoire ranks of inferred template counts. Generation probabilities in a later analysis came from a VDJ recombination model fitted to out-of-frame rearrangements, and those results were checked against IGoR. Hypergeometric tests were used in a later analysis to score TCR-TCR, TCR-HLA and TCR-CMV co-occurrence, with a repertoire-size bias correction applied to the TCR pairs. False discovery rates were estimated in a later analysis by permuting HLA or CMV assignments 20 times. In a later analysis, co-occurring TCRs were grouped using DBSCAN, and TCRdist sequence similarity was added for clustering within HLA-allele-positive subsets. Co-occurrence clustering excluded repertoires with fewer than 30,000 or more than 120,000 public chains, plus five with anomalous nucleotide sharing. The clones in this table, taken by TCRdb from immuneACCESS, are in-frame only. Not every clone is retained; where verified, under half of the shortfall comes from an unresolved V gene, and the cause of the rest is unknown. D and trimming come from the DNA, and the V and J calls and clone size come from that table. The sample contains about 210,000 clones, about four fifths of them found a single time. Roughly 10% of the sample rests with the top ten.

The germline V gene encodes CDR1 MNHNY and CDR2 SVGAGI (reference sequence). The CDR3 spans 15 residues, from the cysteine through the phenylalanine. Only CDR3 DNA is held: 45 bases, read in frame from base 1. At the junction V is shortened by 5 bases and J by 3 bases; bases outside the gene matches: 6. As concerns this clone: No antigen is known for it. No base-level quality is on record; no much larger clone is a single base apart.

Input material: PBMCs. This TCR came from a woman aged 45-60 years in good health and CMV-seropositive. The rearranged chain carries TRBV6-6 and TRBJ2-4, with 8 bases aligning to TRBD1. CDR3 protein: CASSVQTGGKNIQYF. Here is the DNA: TGTGCCAGCAGTGTACAAACAGGGGGCAAAAACATTCAGTACTTC.